Following are 29 T cell receptor beta chains from one sample sequenced in a study of cytomegalovirus exposure and HLA in healthy donors. Vbeta (60) and Jbeta (13) primers were used in the PCR. Clones were read by immunoSEQ multiplex PCR, and TCRdb kept only the in-frame ones, dropping some. This table has under 150,000 clones, roughly 79% appearing once. The sample taken for sequencing was PBMCs. All receptors come from a man aged 25 to 40 in good health and CMV-seronegative.

This chain uses TRBV6-6 with TRBJ2-7; TRBD2 agrees at 14 bases. This CDR3 region has 16 residues. Germline CDR1 is MNHNY and CDR2 is SVGAGI (reference sequence). The ends lost 6 bases at V and 6 bases at J; junction bases unmatched: 10. Here the CDR3 DNA reads TGTGCCAGCAGGAGCACCCGACTAGCGGGGGGGCTCGAGCAGTACTTC. This translates into CASRSTRLAGGLEQYF.

Here the CDR3 DNA reads TGTGCCAGCAGCGTTTTCTCGAACACTGAAGCTTTCTTT. Translation: CASSVFSNTEAFF. V usage is TRBV9 and J usage is TRBJ1-1; D gene uncertain. V dropped 2 bases and J dropped 1 base, with 6 bases sitting between them. CDR3 length: 13 amino acids. Germline CDR1 and CDR2: SGDLS and YYNGEE.

This clone was recorded a few times. The chain is built from TRBV6-1 and TRBJ1-1, with D unclear. The CDR3 has 14 residues. Germline V gene data show CDR1 as MNHNS and CDR2 as SASEGT. V lost 4 bases, J lost 1 base, and 10 bases lay in between. The chain's CDR3 is CASSGLGGNTEAFF. DNA of the CDR3: TGTGCCAGCAGTGGTTTAGGAGGGAACACTGAAGCTTTCTTT.

The gene calls are TRBV7-2 and TRBJ2-7; TRBD1 matches at 8 bases. Per the germline V gene, CDR1 is SGHTA and CDR2 is FQGNSA. The CDR3 length is 14 residues. After removal of 3 bases from V and 6 bases from J, the junction contained 7 bases not matched to a gene. The CDR3 spells CASSFGQGWSEQYF. Written as DNA, the CDR3 is TGTGCCAGCAGCTTCGGACAGGGTTGGTCCGAGCAGTACTTC.

Comments on this clone: A far more abundant clone sits one base away, making this likely a read error. The CDR3 end shows no conserved phenylalanine or tryptophan, and so a read error is likely. The chain couples TRBV4-2 to TRBJ2-2, with 10 bases lining up with TRBD2. The CDR3 is 17 amino acids. V lost 3 bases to trimming and J lost 1 base; unmatched junction nucleotides: 5. Germline assignment: CDR1 LGHNA and CDR2 YNFKEQ. The CDR3: CASSHGLAEMNTGELFV. CDR3 bases: TGTGCCAGCAGCCATGGACTAGCGGAGATGAACACCGGGGAGCTGTTTGTT.

The table lists this clone with a few counts. The chain couples TRBV30 to TRBJ2-7; D is undetermined. The ends were cut back, 4 bases at V and 3 bases at J, with 16 bases in the middle. Germline loops: CDR1 GTSNPN, CDR2 SVGIG (reference sequence). This CDR3 is 14 amino acids long. DNA for the CDR3: TGTGCCTGGACCGAAGTTGGGCAAGACTACGAGCAGTACTTC. Protein: CAWTEVGQDYEQYF.

This clone occurred a few times. In DNA form, the CDR3 reads TGTGCCAGCAGTCCCGTCGAAGCGAGCCCCCCTGAGCAGTTCTTC. It is translated as CASSPVEASPPEQFF. V usage is TRBV6-4 and J usage is TRBJ2-1; D remains unclear. With 5 bases removed from V and 9 bases from J, the gap between germline ends came to 20 bases. Germline CDR1 and CDR2: MRHNA and SNTAGT. This CDR3 is built from 15 residues.

This clone appeared a single time. The CDR3 here is CASSPGGIGDSNQPQHF. The CDR3 DNA is TGTGCCAGCAGCCCGGGCGGCATAGGGGATAGCAATCAGCCCCAGCATTTT. The J gene is TRBJ1-5, the V gene TRBV7-2; D is perhaps TRBD1 (5 bases). The ends were cut back, 5 bases at V and 0 bases at J, with 17 bases in the middle. The CDR3 spans 17 residues. Germline V lookup: CDR1 SGHTA, CDR2 FQGNSA.

The chain is built from TRBV19 and TRBJ2-6; D gene uncertain. The germline CDR1 and CDR2 sequences are LNHDA and SQIVND (reference sequence). This CDR3 contains 16 residues. V lost 1 base and J lost 2, with 9 bases in between. This chain's CDR3 is CASSIGGSPGANVLTF. The CDR3 nucleotides read TGTGCCAGTAGTATAGGAGGTAGTCCTGGGGCCAACGTCCTGACTTTC.

This chain uses TRBV7-2 with TRBJ1-1; D is ambiguous. Germline lookup yields CDR1 SGHTA and CDR2 FQGNSA. CDR3 length: 13 residues. The V and J ends lost 5 bases and 5 bases respectively, with 12 bases between them. The CDR3 DNA follows: TGTGCCAGCAGCCCCGGGGAAGGAACTGAAGCTTTCTTT. Translating it yields CASSPGEGTEAFF.

V and J are TRBV25-1 and TRBJ2-5; 8 positions agree with TRBD1. This CDR3 region has 16 residues. J was trimmed by 0 bases and V by 6 bases; bases with no gene match: 9. Looked up from germline, CDR1 is MGHDK and CDR2 is SYGVNS. The CDR3 region has the DNA TGTGCCAGCAGGGCCGACAGGGGCCCTAACCAAGAGACCCAGTACTTC. Its translation is CASRADRGPNQETQYF.

CDR3 DNA sequence: TGCGCCAGCAGCCAAGCGGGTTTTGCCTACGAGCAGTACTTC. It specifies CASSQAGFAYEQYF. The chain employs TRBV4-3 and TRBJ2-7, with D unclear. The germline CDR1 and CDR2 sequences are LGHNA and YSLEER. CDR3 length: 14 amino acids. Trimming pared 1 base from V and 2 bases from J, leaving 9 bases between.

V usage is TRBV2 and J usage is TRBJ2-1; tentative D call: TRBD1 (5 bases). Germline V gives CDR1 SNHLY, CDR2 FYNNEI. The CDR3 spans 12 residues. Trimming removed 8 bases at V and 8 bases at J, with 13 bases between. The CDR3 nucleotides read TGTGCCAGCTCCCAGGGTGCCCATGAGCAGTTCTTC. Translation: CASSQGAHEQFF.

The gene calls are TRBV9 and TRBJ2-1, with TRBD2 identical over 9 bases. V shed 7 bases, J shed 9 bases, and the junction held 20 bases outside the gene matches. The CDR3 totals 17 residues. CDR1 SGDLS and CDR2 YYNGEE come from the germline V gene. The CDR3: CASRSGFGSGSLGEQFF. In nucleotides, the CDR3 is TGTGCCAGCCGGAGTGGGTTTGGTAGCGGGAGTTTGGGTGAGCAGTTCTTC.

The chain is built from TRBV12-2 and TRBJ2-5; no check of the table's D call, TRBD2, against the DNA was made. TRBV12-2 is deemed a pseudogene. The CDR3 covers 18 residues. The CDR3 DNA reads as TGTGCAAGTCGCCCCAGGACTAGCGGGGGGGTCAGTTTGGAGACCCAGTACTTC. Translation: CASRPRTSGGVSLETQYF.

J is TRBJ1-2 and V is TRBV6-5; 9 positions match TRBD1. J lost 7 bases, V lost 7 bases, and 10 bases had no gene match. CDR1 MNHEY and CDR2 SVGAGI come from the germline V gene. This CDR3 spans 14 amino acids. The CDR3 loop is CASISQGARSGYTF. CDR3 coding DNA: TGTGCCAGCATCTCACAGGGGGCGAGGTCTGGCTACACCTTC.

This chain joins TRBV30 and TRBJ1-1; TRBD1 agrees at 8 bases. J lost 4 bases, V lost 0 bases, and 7 bases had no gene match. The CDR3 consists of 15 residues. Germline V lookup: CDR1 GTSNPN, CDR2 SVGIG (reference sequence). The CDR3 loop reads CAWSVPDRGATEAFF. The CDR3 bases are TGTGCCTGGAGTGTTCCCGACAGGGGTGCCACTGAAGCTTTCTTT.

The chain carries TRBV5-6 and TRBJ2-1, with TRBD2 matching over 8 bases. CDR1 is SGHDT and CDR2 is YYEEEE in the germline V gene. V lost 0 bases and J lost 4; bases outside the gene matches: 9. CDR3 size: 17 residues. Written as DNA, the CDR3 is TGTGCCAGCAGCTTGGAGCTCGGGAGGGGCCCTTACAATGAGCAGTTCTTC. Its translation: CASSLELGRGPYNEQFF.

The rearrangement uses TRBV27 and TRBJ2-6, with D unclear. Trimming took off 4 bases at V and 2 bases at J, with 6 bases between the two ends. Looked up from germline, CDR1 is MNHEY and CDR2 is SMNVEV (reference sequence). The CDR3 contains 14 residues. The CDR3 protein is CASSSYTGANVLTF. In nucleotides, the CDR3 is TGTGCCAGCAGTTCCTATACTGGGGCCAACGTCCTGACTTTC.

V and J are TRBV6-1 and TRBJ2-5, with TRBD1 matching 7 bases. Germline trimming cut 6 bases from V and 4 bases from J; bases unmatched to any gene: 8. This CDR3 has 14 residues. From germline, CDR1 is MNHNS and CDR2 SASEGT. CDR3 in amino acids: CASSDQTGIETQYF. CDR3 nucleotide sequence: TGTGCCAGCAGCGATCAGACAGGGATAGAGACCCAGTACTTC.

V gene TRBV7-8 combines with J gene TRBJ1-4; no clear D. Trimming left V 8 bases short and J 6 bases short, with 22 bases between. The CDR3 spans 16 residues. Germline CDR1 reads SGHVS; CDR2 reads FQNEAQ. CDR3 in amino acids: CASYGSLDSPDEKLFF. The DNA for the CDR3 is TGTGCCAGCTACGGATCCTTGGACTCACCTGATGAAAAACTGTTTTTT.

V gene TRBV28 combines with J gene TRBJ1-5; D may be TRBD1 (6 bases). This CDR3 is built from 13 residues. CDR1 MDHEN and CDR2 SYDVKM come from the germline V gene. V lost 6 bases and J 9 bases, leaving 15 bases between the germline ends. CDR3: CASRGQGSPPQHF. The DNA of the CDR3 is TGTGCCAGCAGGGGGCAGGGGAGCCCGCCCCAGCATTTT.

The chain employs TRBV6-5 and TRBJ2-7; 7 nucleotides match TRBD1. The germline CDR1 and CDR2 sequences are MNHEY and SVGAGI. The CDR3 contains 15 residues. J gave up 2 bases and V 0 bases, and 4 bases lay outside the gene matches. The CDR3 bases are TGTGCCAGCAGTTACTCCCGGGACAGCACCTACGAGCAGTACTTC. Its translation: CASSYSRDSTYEQYF.

V gene TRBV6-1 combines with J gene TRBJ2-3, with D uncertain. Germline assignment: CDR1 MNHNS and CDR2 SASEGT. V lost 4 bases and J lost 0, with 11 bases in between. This CDR3 has 15 amino acids. CDR3 loop: CASSVNQLSTDTQYF. CDR3 sequence (DNA): TGTGCCAGCAGTGTAAATCAGTTAAGCACAGATACGCAGTATTTT.

The rearrangement links TRBV2 to TRBJ2-5; D may be TRBD1 (5 bases). Germline V gene data show CDR1 as SNHLY and CDR2 as FYNNEI. Trimming left V 5 bases short and J 7 bases short, with 5 bases between. CDR3 length equals 10 residues. CDR3 coding DNA: TGTGCCAGCAGTAGGGGGACCCAGTACTTC. Translation: CASSRGTQYF.

This sequence joins TRBV29-1 and TRBJ2-7; 8 bases are shared with TRBD1. The CDR3 loop spans 13 amino acids. V gave up 5 bases and J gave up 1 base; unmatched junction bases: 4. The germline gives CDR1 SQVTM, CDR2 ANQGSEA. Here the CDR3 DNA reads TGCAGCGTTACAGGGGGGAAATCCTACGAGCAGTACTTC. Translated, it gives CSVTGGKSYEQYF.

V and J are TRBV27 and TRBJ2-1, with 13 bases matching TRBD2. The CDR3 is 18 residues long. V trimming: 2 bases; J trimming: 4 bases; junction bases outside the gene matches: 8. Germline CDR1 is MNHEY and CDR2 is SMNVEV (reference sequence). CDR3 loop: CASSLSFRLAGGYNEQFF. CDR3 nucleotides: TGTGCCAGCAGTTTAAGTTTCCGACTAGCGGGGGGTTACAATGAGCAGTTCTTC.

On this clone itself: One end of the junction fails to match germline, which may point to a read error. The chain employs TRBV5-1 and TRBJ1-1; D not certain. This CDR3 is built from 14 residues. Germline V gene data show CDR1 as SGHRS and CDR2 as YFSETQ. The CDR3 loop is CASNLEDPDTEAFF. The CDR3 DNA is TGCGCCAGCAACTTGGAAGATCCAGACACTGAAGCTTTCTTT.

This chain uses TRBV6-5 with TRBJ1-1; 9 bases match TRBD1. CDR1 is MNHEY, CDR2 SVGAGI, per germline. With V trimmed by 7 bases and J by 7 bases, 7 bases remained unmatched. The CDR3 sequence is 13 residues long. The CDR3 is CASKGTGGVEAFF. The DNA of the CDR3 is TGTGCCAGCAAAGGCACAGGGGGCGTTGAAGCTTTCTTT.